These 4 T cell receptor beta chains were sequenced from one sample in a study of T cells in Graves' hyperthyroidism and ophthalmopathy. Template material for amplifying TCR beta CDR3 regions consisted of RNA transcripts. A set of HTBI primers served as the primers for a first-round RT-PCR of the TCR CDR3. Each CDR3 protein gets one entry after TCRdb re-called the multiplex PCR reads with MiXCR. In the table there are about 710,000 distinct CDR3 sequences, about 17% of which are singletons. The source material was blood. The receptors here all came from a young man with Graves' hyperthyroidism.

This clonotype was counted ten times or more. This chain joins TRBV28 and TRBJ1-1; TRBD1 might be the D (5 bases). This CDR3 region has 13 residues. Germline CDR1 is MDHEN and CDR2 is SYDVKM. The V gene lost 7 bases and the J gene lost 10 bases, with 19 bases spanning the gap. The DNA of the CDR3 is TGTGCCAGCACCTCAGGGAGTTTAATAGGAGCTTTCTTT. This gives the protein CASTSGSLIGAFF.

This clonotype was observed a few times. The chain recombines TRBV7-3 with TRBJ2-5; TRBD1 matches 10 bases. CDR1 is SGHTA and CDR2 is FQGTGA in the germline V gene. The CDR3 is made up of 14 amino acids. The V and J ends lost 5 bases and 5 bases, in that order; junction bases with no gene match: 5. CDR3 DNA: TGTGCCAGCAGCCTCGGGACAGGGGTGGAGACCCAGTACTTC. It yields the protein CASSLGTGVETQYF.

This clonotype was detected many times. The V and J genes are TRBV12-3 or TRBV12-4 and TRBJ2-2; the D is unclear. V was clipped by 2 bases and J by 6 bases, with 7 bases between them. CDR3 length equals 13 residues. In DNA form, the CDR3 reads TGTGCCAGCAGTTTATTTGCCGCCGGGGAGCTGTTTTTT. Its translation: CASSLFAAGELFF.

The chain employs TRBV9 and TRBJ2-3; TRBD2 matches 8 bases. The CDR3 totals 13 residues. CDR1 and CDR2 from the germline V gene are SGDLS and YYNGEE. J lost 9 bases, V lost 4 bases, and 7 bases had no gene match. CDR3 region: CASSLATSDTQYF. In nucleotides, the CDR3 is TGTGCCAGCAGCCTCGCGACTAGCGACACGCAGTATTTT. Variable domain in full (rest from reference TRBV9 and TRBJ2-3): DSGVTQTPKHLITATGQRVTLRCSPRSGDLSVYWYQQSLDQGLQFLIQYYNGEERAKGNILERFSAQQFPDLHSELNLSSLELGDSALYFCASSLATSDTQYFGPGTRLTVL.